A selection of T cell receptor beta chains follows, all from one sample in a study of beta chain features in type 1 diabetes. Sequencing used immunoSEQ multiplex PCR; TCRdb keeps in-frame clones, though not all of them. The data show 810,000 or so clones, roughly 16% seen once. Sequencing was carried out using naive CD4+ T cells from blood. The receptors derive from a woman between 18 and 29 years old in good health. Each CDR3 is given with its conserved first and last residue. Each record gives: clone size, D gene, V gene, J gene, CDR3 protein, CDR3 DNA. A D gene is named only where the DNA matches it firmly. Some rows mark clone size as missing; the rest say once, few, many or name a class of expanded clone.

clone_size: many; d_call: .; v_call: TRBV10-3; j_call: TRBJ2-1; cdr3_aa: CAISETGNEQFF; cdr3_nt: TGTGCCATCAGTGAGACCGGGAATGAGCAGTTCTTC
clone_size: .; d_call: .; v_call: TRBV7-9; j_call: TRBJ2-4; cdr3_aa: CASSWGMGGLAKNIQYF; cdr3_nt: TGTGCCAGCAGCTGGGGAATGGGGGGCCTAGCCAAAAACATTCAGTACTTC
clone_size: few; d_call: .; v_call: TRBV7-2; j_call: TRBJ2-1; cdr3_aa: CASSLVRHSYNEQFF; cdr3_nt: TGTGCCAGCAGCTTAGTTCGGCACTCCTACAATGAGCAGTTCTTC
clone_size: .; d_call: TRBD2; v_call: TRBV28; j_call: TRBJ2-7; cdr3_aa: CASSFLAGGPDEQYF; cdr3_nt: TGTGCCAGCAGTTTTCTAGCGGGAGGGCCCGACGAGCAGTACTTC
clone_size: many; d_call: .; v_call: TRBV21-1; j_call: TRBJ1-5; cdr3_aa: CASSNFYNQPQHF; cdr3_nt: TGTGCCAGCAGCAACTTCTACAATCAGCCCCAGCATTTT
clone_size: few; d_call: .; v_call: TRBV19; j_call: TRBJ1-2; cdr3_aa: CASSITGPYGYTF; cdr3_nt: TGTGCCAGTAGTATCACGGGACCATATGGCTACACCTTC
clone_size: few; d_call: TRBD2; v_call: TRBV10-3; j_call: TRBJ2-1; cdr3_aa: CAISESKVTSGRVEQFF; cdr3_nt: TGTGCCATCAGTGAGTCGAAGGTCACTAGCGGGAGGGTTGAGCAGTTCTTC
clone_size: .; d_call: .; v_call: TRBV29-1; j_call: TRBJ2-7; cdr3_aa: CSVDGAGSYEQYF; cdr3_nt: TGCAGCGTTGACGGGGCCGGTTCCTACGAGCAGTACTTC
clone_size: few; d_call: TRBD2; v_call: TRBV10-2; j_call: TRBJ2-7; cdr3_aa: CASSESVASGSYEQYF; cdr3_nt: TGCGCCAGCAGTGAGTCAGTAGCTAGCGGGAGCTACGAGCAGTACTTC
clone_size: .; d_call: .; v_call: TRBV7-2; j_call: TRBJ2-2; cdr3_aa: CASSNRGQNTGELFF; cdr3_nt: TGTGCCAGCAGCAACCGAGGACAGAACACCGGGGAGCTGTTTTTT
clone_size: few; d_call: .; v_call: TRBV11-2; j_call: TRBJ2-7; cdr3_aa: CASTRTPDAGEQYF; cdr3_nt: TGTGCCAGCACCCGAACGCCGGACGCCGGCGAGCAGTACTTC
clone_size: .; d_call: .; v_call: TRBV10-3; j_call: TRBJ1-1; cdr3_aa: CAISESPSGDTEAFF; cdr3_nt: TGTGCCATCAGTGAGTCCCCATCGGGGGACACTGAAGCTTTCTTT
clone_size: once; d_call: .; v_call: TRBV18; j_call: TRBJ2-3; cdr3_aa: CASSPSLRQSTRGGTDTQYF; cdr3_nt: TGTGCCAGCTCACCAAGTTTGAGACAGTCAACACGAGGGGGGACAGATACGCAGTATTTT
clone_size: .; d_call: .; v_call: TRBV5-4; j_call: TRBJ2-5; cdr3_aa: CASSQEGRVAETQYF; cdr3_nt: TGCGCCAGCAGCCAAGAGGGCAGGGTGGCAGAGACCCAGTACTTC
clone_size: .; d_call: .; v_call: TRBV29-1; j_call: TRBJ2-7; cdr3_aa: CSVDSGVGYEQYF; cdr3_nt: TGCAGCGTTGATTCTGGAGTTGGCTACGAGCAGTACTTC
clone_size: .; d_call: .; v_call: TRBV28; j_call: TRBJ2-3; cdr3_aa: CASSHSDTQYF; cdr3_nt: TGTGCCAGCAGCCATAGCGATACGCAGTATTTT
clone_size: few; d_call: TRBD2; v_call: TRBV7-2; j_call: TRBJ2-1; cdr3_aa: CASSFTGGGPSEQFF; cdr3_nt: TGTGCCAGCAGCTTTACGGGGGGAGGGCCTAGTGAGCAGTTCTTC
clone_size: few; d_call: .; v_call: TRBV19; j_call: TRBJ2-2; cdr3_aa: CASSRPGANTGELFF; cdr3_nt: TGTGCCAGTAGTCGTCCAGGGGCGAACACCGGGGAGCTGTTTTTT
clone_size: few; d_call: TRBD2; v_call: TRBV5-6; j_call: TRBJ2-5; cdr3_aa: CASTFGGETQYF; cdr3_nt: TGTGCCAGCACCTTCGGGGGGGAGACCCAGTACTTC
clone_size: few; d_call: TRBD1; v_call: TRBV28; j_call: TRBJ1-5; cdr3_aa: CASSSPTGYNQPQHF; cdr3_nt: TGTGCCAGCAGTTCCCCGACAGGGTACAATCAGCCCCAGCATTTT
clone_size: few; d_call: TRBD2; v_call: TRBV7-2; j_call: TRBJ2-7; cdr3_aa: CASSLAVAGPSYEQYF; cdr3_nt: TGTGCCAGCAGCTTAGCGGTAGCGGGCCCCTCCTACGAGCAGTACTTC
clone_size: .; d_call: .; v_call: TRBV10-3; j_call: TRBJ2-1; cdr3_aa: CAITPSFANEQFF; cdr3_nt: TGTGCCATCACCCCTAGCTTCGCCAATGAGCAGTTCTTC
clone_size: many; d_call: .; v_call: TRBV7-9; j_call: TRBJ1-4; cdr3_aa: CASSPAKKLFF; cdr3_nt: TGTGCCAGCAGCCCCGCGAAGAAACTGTTTTTT
clone_size: few; d_call: TRBD2; v_call: TRBV6-4; j_call: TRBJ2-1; cdr3_aa: CASSVGLADEQFF; cdr3_nt: TGTGCCAGCAGTGTTGGACTAGCTGATGAGCAGTTCTTC
clone_size: .; d_call: .; v_call: TRBV4-2; j_call: TRBJ2-1; cdr3_aa: CASSYGGSSYNEQFF; cdr3_nt: TGTGCCAGCAGCTACGGCGGCAGCTCCTACAATGAGCAGTTCTTC
clone_size: .; d_call: TRBD1; v_call: TRBV5-4; j_call: TRBJ2-7; cdr3_aa: CASSFDPGQPLVEQYF; cdr3_nt: TGTGCCAGCAGCTTTGACCCGGGACAGCCCCTTGTCGAGCAGTACTTC
clone_size: .; d_call: TRBD1; v_call: TRBV18; j_call: TRBJ1-1; cdr3_aa: CASSPGGQGHTEAFF; cdr3_nt: TGTGCCAGCTCACCCGGGGGACAGGGACACACTGAAGCTTTCTTT
clone_size: .; d_call: .; v_call: TRBV5-6; j_call: TRBJ2-5; cdr3_aa: CASSLVQGPETQYF; cdr3_nt: TGTGCCAGCAGCTTGGTTCAGGGCCCGGAGACCCAGTACTTC
clone_size: .; d_call: TRBD2; v_call: TRBV6-6; j_call: TRBJ2-1; cdr3_aa: CASSHGRAHNEQFF; cdr3_nt: TGTGCCAGCAGCCACGGGAGGGCCCACAATGAGCAGTTCTTC
clone_size: .; d_call: .; v_call: TRBV28; j_call: TRBJ2-3; cdr3_aa: CASSPLGPGDTQYF; cdr3_nt: TGTGCCAGCAGTCCCCTGGGCCCAGGAGATACGCAGTATTTT
clone_size: .; d_call: .; v_call: TRBV28; j_call: TRBJ1-5; cdr3_aa: CASSLDTSMGQPQHF; cdr3_nt: TGTGCCAGCAGTCTTGATACCTCGATGGGTCAGCCCCAGCATTTT
clone_size: few; d_call: .; v_call: TRBV7-9; j_call: TRBJ2-7; cdr3_aa: CASSGDSGRAHEQYF; cdr3_nt: TGTGCCAGCAGCGGAGACAGTGGCAGGGCCCACGAGCAGTACTTC
clone_size: .; d_call: .; v_call: TRBV7-9; j_call: TRBJ1-2; cdr3_aa: CASSFPLRGYTF; cdr3_nt: TGTGCCAGCAGCTTTCCCCTCCGTGGCTACACCTTC
clone_size: few; d_call: .; v_call: TRBV5-6; j_call: TRBJ2-7; cdr3_aa: CASSFGRAYEQYF; cdr3_nt: TGTGCCAGCAGCTTCGGCAGAGCCTACGAGCAGTACTTC
clone_size: .; d_call: .; v_call: TRBV7-2; j_call: TRBJ1-5; cdr3_aa: CASSLWGVNQPQHF; cdr3_nt: TGTGCCAGCAGCTTATGGGGGGTAAATCAGCCCCAGCATTTT
clone_size: few; d_call: TRBD1; v_call: TRBV4-3; j_call: TRBJ2-3; cdr3_aa: CASSQHSRQGPATSTDTQYF; cdr3_nt: TGCGCCAGCAGCCAACATTCCCGACAGGGCCCCGCGACTAGCACAGATACGCAGTATTTT
clone_size: few; d_call: TRBD1; v_call: TRBV19; j_call: TRBJ1-1; cdr3_aa: CASSPGQFMNTEAFF; cdr3_nt: TGTGCCAGTTCCCCGGGACAGTTCATGAACACTGAAGCTTTCTTT
clone_size: .; d_call: .; v_call: TRBV28; j_call: TRBJ1-2; cdr3_aa: CASSYRSGVYGYTF; cdr3_nt: TGTGCCAGCAGTTATCGGTCAGGGGTCTATGGCTACACCTTC
clone_size: few; d_call: TRBD2; v_call: TRBV7-2; j_call: TRBJ2-3; cdr3_aa: CASSFSGRTDTQYF; cdr3_nt: TGTGCCAGCAGCTTTAGCGGGAGGACAGATACGCAGTATTTT
clone_size: few; d_call: .; v_call: TRBV7-9; j_call: TRBJ1-4; cdr3_aa: CASSGFGDPSRGEKLFF; cdr3_nt: TGTGCCAGCAGCGGATTCGGAGACCCATCCCGAGGTGAAAAACTGTTTTTT
clone_size: .; d_call: TRBD1; v_call: TRBV7-9; j_call: TRBJ1-1; cdr3_aa: CASSWDRVNTEAFF; cdr3_nt: TGTGCCAGCAGCTGGGACAGGGTGAACACTGAAGCTTTCTTT
clone_size: few; d_call: .; v_call: TRBV19; j_call: TRBJ2-7; cdr3_aa: CASRDQGLGYYEQYF; cdr3_nt: TGTGCCAGTAGGGATCAGGGATTGGGATACTACGAGCAGTACTTC
clone_size: .; d_call: .; v_call: TRBV9; j_call: TRBJ2-5; cdr3_aa: CASSVGAGWGGETQYF; cdr3_nt: TGTGCCAGCAGCGTAGGGGCCGGTTGGGGTGGAGAGACCCAGTACTTC
clone_size: .; d_call: TRBD1; v_call: TRBV7-9; j_call: TRBJ2-1; cdr3_aa: CASSFDMRQGYEQFF; cdr3_nt: TGTGCCAGCAGCTTCGACATGCGACAGGGCTATGAGCAGTTCTTC
clone_size: few; d_call: TRBD2; v_call: TRBV7-2; j_call: TRBJ2-7; cdr3_aa: CASSLMAGGRSSYEQYF; cdr3_nt: TGTGCCAGCAGCTTAATGGCGGGCGGGAGGTCCTCCTACGAGCAGTACTTC
clone_size: few; d_call: TRBD2; v_call: TRBV18; j_call: TRBJ2-1; cdr3_aa: CASSPGLGDIGNEQFF; cdr3_nt: TGTGCCAGCTCACCGGGACTAGGGGACATAGGCAATGAGCAGTTCTTC
clone_size: few; d_call: .; v_call: TRBV2; j_call: TRBJ2-7; cdr3_aa: CASSRTPFPYEQYF; cdr3_nt: TGTGCCAGCAGCCGGACACCGTTCCCCTACGAGCAGTACTTC
clone_size: .; d_call: .; v_call: TRBV27; j_call: TRBJ1-1; cdr3_aa: CASSLQGTWTEAFF; cdr3_nt: TGTGCCAGCAGTTTGCAGGGGACGTGGACTGAAGCTTTCTTT
clone_size: few; d_call: TRBD1; v_call: TRBV6-1; j_call: TRBJ2-1; cdr3_aa: CASSGGQGAYNEQFF; cdr3_nt: TGTGCCAGCAGTGGAGGCCAGGGGGCCTACAATGAGCAGTTCTTC
clone_size: .; d_call: .; v_call: TRBV9; j_call: TRBJ1-3; cdr3_aa: CASSSLRDITSGNTIYF; cdr3_nt: TGTGCCAGCAGCTCACTCCGGGATATTACCTCTGGAAACACCATATATTTT
clone_size: few; d_call: TRBD1; v_call: TRBV6-6; j_call: TRBJ2-3; cdr3_aa: CASSRRAGQGPDTQYF; cdr3_nt: TGTGCCAGCAGCAGACGCGCGGGACAGGGGCCAGATACGCAGTATTTT
clone_size: .; d_call: .; v_call: TRBV5-1; j_call: TRBJ2-7; cdr3_aa: CASSPRFGSGAQYF; cdr3_nt: TGCGCCAGCAGCCCCCGGTTCGGATCCGGTGCGCAGTACTTC
clone_size: .; d_call: .; v_call: TRBV19; j_call: TRBJ2-4; cdr3_aa: CASREGPGKNIQYF; cdr3_nt: TGTGCCAGTAGGGAGGGACCCGGCAAAAACATTCAGTACTTC